This T cell receptor beta chain appears in the sequencing data of a study of T cell repertoires in cytomegalovirus infection. Study at large: Public TCR beta signature analysis indicated the presence of both CMV infection and matching HLA type.

TCRdb re-derived calls from the reads in MiXCR, one entry per CDR3 protein. The sample contains about 530,000 distinct CDR3 sequences, less than 30% of which appear only once. Whole-study results and caveats: HLA-C-restricted, CMV-specific TCR beta clonotypes were dominant ex vivo. Carriers of CMV plus the relevant HLA were identified by cumulative public TCR beta family frequency.

The count of this clonotype is one. Its antigen is undetermined. V shed 1 base and J 11 bases; nucleotides not matched to a gene: 8. The CDR3 has 14 amino acids. CDR1 is MNHEY and CDR2 is SVGAGI in the germline V gene. This TCR was recovered from a human donor in good health (CMV status not recorded). Some clones in this sample may be carry-over from other donors' samples. This chain uses TRBV6-5 with TRBJ2-1, with 7 bases identical to TRBD2. Sequences were obtained from PBMCs. DNA of the CDR3: TGTGCCAGCAGTTACTTGGGGGGAGGGGTTCAGCAGTTCTTC. Protein: CASSYLGGGVQQFF.